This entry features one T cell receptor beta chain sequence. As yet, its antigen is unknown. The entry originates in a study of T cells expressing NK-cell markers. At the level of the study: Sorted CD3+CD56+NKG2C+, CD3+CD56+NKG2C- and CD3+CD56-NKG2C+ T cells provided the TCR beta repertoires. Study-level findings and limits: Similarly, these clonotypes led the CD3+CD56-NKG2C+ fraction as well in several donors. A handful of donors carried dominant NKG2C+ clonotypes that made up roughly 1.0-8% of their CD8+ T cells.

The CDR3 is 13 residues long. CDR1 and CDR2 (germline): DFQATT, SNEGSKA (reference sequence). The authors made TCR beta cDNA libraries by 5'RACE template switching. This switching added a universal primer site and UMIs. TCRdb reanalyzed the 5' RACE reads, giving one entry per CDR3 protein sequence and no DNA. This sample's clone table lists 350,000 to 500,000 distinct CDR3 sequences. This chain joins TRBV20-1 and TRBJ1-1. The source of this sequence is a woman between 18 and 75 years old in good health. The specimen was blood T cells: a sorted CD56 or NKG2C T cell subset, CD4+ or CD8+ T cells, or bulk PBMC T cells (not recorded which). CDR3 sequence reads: CSARSAIRVGAFF.